The 21 T cell receptor beta chains below come from one sample, sequenced in a study of blood T cell repertoires in COVID-19. Sequencing used immunoSEQ multiplex PCR; TCRdb keeps in-frame clones, though not all of them. The sample has 150,000 to 200,000 clones, about three quarters seen once. The sample comprised peripheral blood. The receptors derive from a woman in her 50s with active or convalescent COVID-19.

The V gene is TRBV27, the J gene TRBJ2-1; 16 bases map to TRBD2. J lost 15 bases, V lost 5 bases, and 7 bases had no gene match. This CDR3 contains 14 residues. Germline V lookup: CDR1 MNHEY, CDR2 SMNVEV (reference sequence). This chain's CDR3 is CASSTGLAGGPLFF. The CDR3 DNA follows: TGTGCCAGCAGTACGGGACTAGCGGGAGGGCCCCTGTTCTTC.

This clone was detected a few times. This sequence joins TRBV28 and TRBJ1-2, with unresolved D. Germline V gene sequence: CDR1 MDHEN, CDR2 SYDVKM. The CDR3 length is 14 residues. V shed 4 bases and J shed 3 bases, with 12 bases lying between them. In DNA form, the CDR3 reads TGTGCCAGCAGTTCGTTGGGGAGGGACTATGGCTACACCTTC. Translated: CASSSLGRDYGYTF.

This clone was seen once. This rearrangement joins TRBV7-3 to TRBJ1-2; D is perhaps TRBD1 (6 bases). Germline V gene sequence: CDR1 SGHTA, CDR2 FQGTGA. This CDR3 has 13 amino acids. Trimming shortened V by 2 bases and J by 7 bases, and 11 bases separated the two germline ends. For the CDR3, the DNA is TGTGCCAGCAGCTTAGCGGACAGCTCTGGCTACACCTTC. Translation gives CASSLADSSGYTF.

This chain joins TRBV11-2 and TRBJ2-3; 11 bases are a match to TRBD2. Germline V CDR1 and CDR2: SGHAT, FQNNGV. The CDR3 loop spans 18 amino acids. V shed 2 bases, J shed 2 bases, and the junction held 9 bases outside the gene matches. CDR3 sequence: CASSLHPSGGSHTDTQYF. The CDR3 nucleotides are TGTGCCAGCAGCTTACATCCTAGCGGGGGGTCTCACACAGATACGCAGTATTTT.

The gene calls are TRBV4-2 and TRBJ2-1, with D perhaps matching TRBD2 (6 bases). The germline gives CDR1 LGHNA, CDR2 YNFKEQ. The CDR3 is made up of 16 amino acids. The V end was cut by 3 bases, the J end by 7 bases, with 19 bases between. CDR3 sequence reads: CASSHGIGSAGNEQFF. The DNA of the CDR3 is TGTGCCAGCAGCCATGGAATCGGGAGCGCGGGAAATGAGCAGTTCTTC.

This rearrangement joins TRBV4-1 to TRBJ2-7; 12 bases map to TRBD2. V was pared by 6 bases and J by 4 bases, with 7 bases of the junction left unmatched. Germline-derived CDR1 and CDR2 are MGHRA and YSYEKL. The CDR3 runs 15 residues. The CDR3, as DNA: TGCGCCAGCAGACAGAGTCTAGCGGGAGGGTACGAGCAGTACTTC. It encodes CASRQSLAGGYEQYF.

V usage is TRBV28 and J usage is TRBJ1-1; 7 bases match TRBD1. CDR3 size: 13 residues. J gave up 6 bases and V 2 bases, and 3 bases lay outside the gene matches. In germline, CDR1 is MDHEN, CDR2 SYDVKM. CDR3 nucleotides: TGTGCCAGCAGTTTAAGGGGGCGCCCTGAAGCTTTCTTT. Its protein product is CASSLRGRPEAFF.

The CDR3 DNA sequence: TGTGCCAGCATTATGGCCATGAACACTGAAGCTTTCTTT. It yields the protein CASIMAMNTEAFF. This chain uses TRBV7-9 with TRBJ1-1, with D uncertain. In germline, CDR1 is SEHNR, CDR2 FQNEAQ (reference sequence). The CDR3 is 13 amino acids. V lost 7 bases to trimming and J lost 0 bases, with 9 bases between them.

V usage is TRBV7-9 and J usage is TRBJ1-1, with 8 nucleotides matching TRBD1. The CDR3 length is 15 residues. V lost 5 bases and J lost 5; bases outside the gene matches: 10. Germline loops: CDR1 SEHNR, CDR2 FQNEAQ (reference sequence). The CDR3 spells CASSPGQGYITEAFF. CDR3 nucleotide sequence: TGTGCCAGCAGCCCCGGACAGGGATATATTACTGAAGCTTTCTTT.

This clone appeared a single time. The chain couples TRBV30 to TRBJ2-3; D unresolved. The CDR3 covers 16 residues. Germline V lookup: CDR1 GTSNPN, CDR2 SVGIG (reference sequence). V was clipped by 3 bases and J by 0 bases, with 16 bases between them. The CDR3 sequence is CAWSLGLGGSTDTQYF. The CDR3 coding sequence is TGTGCCTGGAGCCTCGGCCTCGGCGGTAGCACAGATACGCAGTATTTT.

The chain employs TRBV29-1 and TRBJ1-2; 12 nucleotides line up with TRBD1. This CDR3 comprises 13 residues. With V trimmed by 6 bases and J by 7 bases, 6 bases remained unmatched. Germline CDR1 is SQVTM and CDR2 is ANQGSEA. CDR3 nucleotides: TGCAGCGTCCGGGACAGGGGGCAAGGTGGCTACACCTTC. Translating it yields CSVRDRGQGGYTF.

The chain recombines TRBV19 with TRBJ1-1; possible D gene TRBD1, 6 bases. There are 14 residues in the CDR3. V was pared by 5 bases and J by 5 bases, with 15 bases between. CDR1 is LNHDA, CDR2 SQIVND, per germline (reference sequence). The CDR3 DNA reads TGTGCCAGTAGTTACAGGGTGGACGGGACTGAAGCTTTCTTT. Translated, it gives CASSYRVDGTEAFF. The full variable domain, completed using reference TRBV19 and TRBJ1-1, is DGGITQSPKYLFRKEGQNVTLSCEQNLNHDAMYWYRQDPGQGLRLIYYSQIVNDFQKGDIAEGYSVSREKKESFPLTVTSAQKNPTAFYLCASSYRVDGTEAFFGQGTRLTVV.

Only a few counts were recorded for this clone. The rearrangement links TRBV7-9 to TRBJ2-7, with D uncertain. The V gene's germline CDR1 is SEHNR and CDR2 FQNEAQ (reference sequence). The CDR3 contains 15 residues. The ends were cut back, 2 bases at V and 6 bases at J, with 17 bases in the middle. The CDR3 bases are TGTGCCAGCAGCTTACCCTCCAGTGGCGGATCCGAGCAGTACTTC. Protein sequence: CASSLPSSGGSEQYF.

This clone was seen only a few times. The rearrangement joins TRBV5-5 to TRBJ1-3; the match to TRBD1 covers 7 bases. Looked up from germline, CDR1 is SGHKS and CDR2 is YYEKEE (reference sequence). Trimming took 3 bases from V and 8 from J; bases not matched to a gene: 11. There are 15 residues in the CDR3. The CDR3 DNA reads TGTGCCAGCAGCTCGGGGACAGCCACTTGGGACACCATATATTTT. Its translation is CASSSGTATWDTIYF.

The genes are TRBV30 and TRBJ1-1, with D perhaps matching TRBD1 (5 bases). There are 12 residues in the CDR3. Trimming cost V 2 bases and J 5 bases, with 9 bases left between them. Germline lookup yields CDR1 GTSNPN and CDR2 SVGIG (reference sequence). The CDR3 region has the DNA TGTGCCTGGAGTACAGGAAGAACTGAAGCTTTCTTT. It yields the protein CAWSTGRTEAFF.

This chain links TRBV9 with TRBJ2-4, with TRBD1 matching 8 bases. CDR3 size: 15 residues. The germline CDR1 and CDR2 sequences are SGDLS and YYNGEE. Losses at the gene ends were 6 bases for V and 10 bases for J; bases not matched to a gene: 15. CDR3 in amino acids: CASTIGQGEPGIQYF. DNA for the CDR3: TGTGCCAGCACCATAGGACAGGGAGAGCCGGGGATTCAGTACTTC.

In DNA form, the CDR3 reads TGTGCCAGCAGCTTGGAATCAGGGGAAACCTATGGCTACACCTTC. Its translation: CASSLESGETYGYTF. The chain couples TRBV5-8 to TRBJ1-2; the D gene is possibly TRBD1 (6 bases). The CDR3 is made up of 15 amino acids. CDR1 is SGHTS and CDR2 is YDEGEE in the germline V gene. V was shortened by 0 bases and J by 4 bases, with 13 bases between the two germline ends.

The chain carries TRBV18 and TRBJ2-5, with 9 nucleotides matching TRBD1. J was trimmed by 4 bases and V by 2 bases; bases with no gene match: 2. Germline CDR1 and CDR2: KGHSH and LQKENI. CDR3 length equals 14 residues. The CDR3 DNA reads as TGTGCCAGCTCACCAGCGGGACAGGGAGAGACCCAGTACTTC. This sequence encodes CASSPAGQGETQYF.

The rearrangement uses TRBV2 and TRBJ1-2; a weak D match, TRBD1 (6 bases). The germline CDR1 and CDR2 sequences are SNHLY and FYNNEI. This CDR3 has 14 amino acids. The V end was cut by 6 bases, the J end by 3 bases, with 14 bases between. The CDR3 nucleotides are TGTGCCAGCAGCAATGCCGGGACATACTATGGCTACACCTTC. This translates into CASSNAGTYYGYTF. The full variable domain, with the rest looked up from reference TRBV2 and TRBJ1-2, is EPEVTQTPSHQVTQMGQEVILRCVPISNHLYFYWYRQILGQKVEFLVSFYNNEISEKSEIFDDQFSVERPDGSNFTLKIRSTKLEDSAMYFCASSNAGTYYGYTFGSGTRLTVV.

The rearrangement joins TRBV7-3 to TRBJ2-3; 11 bases line up with TRBD2. With V trimmed by 5 bases and J by 4 bases, 8 bases remained unmatched. The CDR3 is 16 residues long. Germline values: CDR1 SGHTA, CDR2 FQGTGA. The CDR3 DNA follows: TGTGCCAGCAGCATGGGACTAGCGGAGGCGGCAGATACGCAGTATTTT. Amino acids: CASSMGLAEAADTQYF.

The V and J genes are TRBV4-1 and TRBJ1-5; maybe TRBD1 (6 bases). Germline assignment: CDR1 MGHRA and CDR2 YSYEKL. The CDR3 runs 15 residues. Trimming took 3 bases from V and 1 from J, leaving 10 bases between them. DNA of the CDR3: TGCGCCAGCAGCCAGGCGGACAGAAGCAATCAGCCCCAGCATTTT. It yields the protein CASSQADRSNQPQHF.